One and the same sample provided the 31 T cell receptor beta chains below, sequenced in a study of OX40 agonist ivuxolimab in advanced cancers. Measured with immunoSEQ multiplex PCR; TCRdb has only the in-frame clones, and not every one. The table has about 80,000 clones, about 92% seen once. Here the sequenced sample was CD4+ or CD8+ T cells sorted from blood, taken in a trial of the OX40 agonist ivuxolimab. The receptors derive from an adult with an advanced solid tumor such as melanoma, head and neck, liver or kidney cancer.

The J gene is TRBJ2-2, the V gene TRBV4-1, with D possibly called TRBD1 or TRBD2 (5 bases each). Trimming pared 0 bases from V and 4 bases from J, leaving 12 bases between. Germline lookup yields CDR1 MGHRA and CDR2 YSYEKL. The length of the CDR3 is 16 residues. CDR3 sequence: CASSQDGTVGTGELFF. DNA for the CDR3: TGCGCCAGCAGCCAAGACGGGACGGTGGGCACCGGGGAGCTGTTTTTT.

V is TRBV11-3 and J is TRBJ1-1; D is undetermined. This CDR3 has 13 residues. Trimming took off 1 base at V and 6 bases at J, with 9 bases between the two ends. Per germline, CDR1 SGHNT and CDR2 YENEEA. CDR3 residues: CASSLVVTSEAFF. As DNA, the CDR3 is TGTGCCAGCAGCTTAGTTGTGACGTCTGAAGCTTTCTTT.

The chain recombines TRBV10-2 with TRBJ2-7; D may be TRBD1 or TRBD2 (5 bases each). The CDR3 has 13 residues. CDR1 and CDR2 from the germline V gene are WSHSY and SAAADI. Deletions cut 7 bases from V and 4 bases from J, with 14 bases between. In DNA, the CDR3 is TGCGCCAGCACCGATAGCGACAGTTACGAGCAGTACTTC. Amino acid sequence: CASTDSDSYEQYF.

This chain links TRBV7-9 with TRBJ2-1; TRBD2 matches 7 bases. The V gene's germline CDR1 is SEHNR and CDR2 FQNEAQ (reference sequence). With V trimmed by 2 bases and J by 8 bases, 3 bases remained unmatched. This CDR3 region has 13 residues. DNA for the CDR3: TGTGCCAGCAGCTTACCAGGGAGGGATGAGCAGTTCTTC. Protein sequence: CASSLPGRDEQFF.

This rearrangement joins TRBV10-3 to TRBJ1-2; D is uncertain. Trimming removed 3 bases from V and 2 bases from J, with 10 bases in between. The CDR3 covers 14 residues. Germline CDR1 is ENHRY and CDR2 is SYGVKD. CDR3 loop: CAISEVAGNYGYTF. CDR3 nucleotides: TGTGCCATCAGTGAAGTGGCGGGGAACTATGGCTACACCTTC.

The J gene is TRBJ2-5, the V gene TRBV7-8; maybe TRBD2 (7 bases). Per the germline V gene, CDR1 is SGHVS and CDR2 is FQNEAQ. The CDR3 is 17 amino acids. V shed 4 bases and J shed 5 bases, with 23 bases lying between them. This CDR3 reads CASSSPWGGPPGETQYF. The CDR3 DNA is TGTGCCAGCAGCTCGCCCTGGGGGGGCCCACCAGGGGAGACCCAGTACTTC.

The DNA for the CDR3 is TGTGCCAGTTCAACCGAAGGGGTCGGGGAAAAACTGTTTTTT. Translation: CASSTEGVGEKLFF. The chain has TRBV7-9 and TRBJ1-4, with TRBD1 as a possible D gene (5 bases). Germline V gene lookup returns CDR1 SEHNR and CDR2 FQNEAQ (reference sequence). Deletions cut 9 bases from V and 8 bases from J, with 19 bases between. This CDR3 spans 14 amino acids.

This chain links TRBV6-5 with TRBJ1-1, with D perhaps TRBD1 (5 bases). The germline CDR1 and CDR2 sequences are MNHEY and SVGAGI. The CDR3 is made up of 15 amino acids. The germline V and J ends were trimmed by 5 bases and 2 bases, with 15 bases remaining between them. The CDR3 loop is CASSLSPGLNTEAFF. The CDR3 DNA is TGTGCCAGCAGTCTGTCACCAGGGTTAAACACTGAAGCTTTCTTT.

V usage is TRBV14 and J usage is TRBJ2-3; 10 positions agree with TRBD1. The germline V gene has CDR1 SGHDN and CDR2 FVKESK. This CDR3 is built from 15 residues. Trimming cost V 4 bases and J 3 bases; bases outside gene matches: 4. CDR3 DNA sequence: TGTGCCAGCAGCCTGTGGGACAGGGGAACAGATACGCAGTATTTT. Its protein product is CASSLWDRGTDTQYF.

CDR3 sequence reads: CASSLIGTGGSYEQYF. The CDR3 region has the DNA TGTGCCAGCAGTTTAATAGGGACAGGGGGCTCCTACGAGCAGTACTTC. The chain joins TRBV27 to TRBJ2-7; 11 bases are a match to TRBD1. Per germline, CDR1 MNHEY and CDR2 SMNVEV (reference sequence). The V segment lost 2 bases and the J segment 0 bases; nucleotides outside the gene matches: 3. This CDR3 has 16 residues.

The CDR3 coding sequence is TGTGCCAGCAGCTTCCCCAACCTCGGCGATACGCAGTATTTT. Translated: CASSFPNLGDTQYF. This rearrangement joins TRBV7-9 to TRBJ2-3, with D uncertain. The CDR3 extends over 14 amino acids. Trimming removed 3 bases at V and 6 bases at J, with 13 bases between. Germline V gene sequence: CDR1 SEHNR, CDR2 FQNEAQ (reference sequence).

The V call is TRBV4-2, the J call TRBJ1-6; D is uncertain. This CDR3 contains 16 residues. Germline CDR1 LGHNA, CDR2 YNFKEQ. V dropped 1 base and J dropped 6 bases, with 13 bases sitting between them. The CDR3 sequence is CASSQGGESINSPLHF. CDR3 sequence (DNA): TGTGCCAGCAGCCAAGGAGGCGAGAGCATTAATTCACCCCTCCACTTT.

The V gene is TRBV2, the J gene TRBJ2-5, with TRBD2 as a possible D gene (6 bases). Germline values: CDR1 SNHLY, CDR2 FYNNEI. CDR3 length: 17 amino acids. The V gene lost 0 bases and the J gene lost 5 bases, with 19 bases spanning the gap. The CDR3: CASSEALWGEKGETQYF. CDR3 bases: TGTGCCAGCAGTGAAGCGCTTTGGGGGGAGAAAGGGGAGACCCAGTACTTC.

V is TRBV19 and J is TRBJ2-2; tentative D call: TRBD2 (6 bases). In germline, CDR1 is LNHDA, CDR2 SQIVND (reference sequence). This CDR3 spans 15 amino acids. Between the trimmed V and J ends, which lost 8 bases and 4 bases, there was a span of 17 bases. The CDR3 DNA reads as TGTGCCAGTGAGGACTACTTCGGGGTCACCGGGGAGCTGTTTTTT. It encodes CASEDYFGVTGELFF.

The chain couples TRBV4-3 to TRBJ2-1; 8 bases fit TRBD1. Germline CDR1 is LGHNA and CDR2 is YSLEER. CDR3 size: 16 residues. The V gene end was trimmed by 0 bases and the J gene end by 7 bases; junction bases not matched to a gene: 8. For the CDR3, the DNA is TGCGCCAGCAGCCAAGATCACGGGAACAGGGGGAATGAGCAGTTCTTC. Translated, it gives CASSQDHGNRGNEQFF.

The chain recombines TRBV7-8 with TRBJ2-7; tentatively, D is TRBD1 (5 bases). CDR1 and CDR2 from the germline V gene are SGHVS and FQNEAQ. The CDR3 spans 14 residues. Trimming shortened V by 1 base and J by 4 bases, and 11 bases separated the two germline ends. CDR3 coding DNA: TGTGCCAGCAGCTTAGTCAGGGCAGGGTACGAGCAGTACTTC. Translating gives CASSLVRAGYEQYF.

The rearrangement links TRBV21-1 to TRBJ2-3; the table's D call TRBD1 went unverified against the DNA. TRBV21-1 is given as a pseudogene. This CDR3 has 16 amino acids. The CDR3 loop reads CASSKAGRHPPSTQYF. The CDR3 DNA follows: TGTGCCAGCAGCAAAGCGGGCCGCCACCCCCCCAGTACGCAGTATTTT.

The J gene is TRBJ2-1, the V gene TRBV7-9, with TRBD2 matching over 11 bases. The CDR3 has 15 amino acids. In germline, CDR1 is SEHNR, CDR2 FQNEAQ (reference sequence). The trim removed 5 bases at V and 4 bases at J, leaving 4 bases unmatched. CDR3 amino acids: CASSLSSGGYNEQFF. CDR3 nucleotides: TGTGCCAGCAGCCTCTCTAGCGGGGGGTACAATGAGCAGTTCTTC.

V and J are TRBV27 and TRBJ2-7; D remains unclear. V was clipped by 11 bases and J by 5 bases, with 13 bases between them. The CDR3 length is 11 residues. Germline CDR1 and CDR2: MNHEY and SMNVEV (reference sequence). CDR3: CASSSYNEQYF. CDR3 nucleotide sequence: TGTGCCTCCAGCAGTTATAACGAGCAGTACTTC.

V gene TRBV5-6 combines with J gene TRBJ2-7; TRBD1 agrees at 7 bases. The CDR3 sequence is 14 residues long. Germline V gene data show CDR1 as SGHDT and CDR2 as YYEEEE. V was clipped by 4 bases and J by 1 base; unmatched bases: 5. CDR3 nucleotides: TGTGCCAGCAGCCCCTTGACAGGGTCCTACGAGCAGTACTTC. Encoded protein: CASSPLTGSYEQYF.

The CDR3 is CSVSGGWNTEAFF. The CDR3 DNA follows: TGCAGCGTCTCAGGGGGATGGAACACTGAAGCTTTCTTT. The chain employs TRBV29-1 and TRBJ1-1; 7 nucleotides agree with TRBD1. V dropped 6 bases and J dropped 1; count of bases not matched to a gene: 5. In germline, CDR1 is SQVTM, CDR2 ANQGSEA. The CDR3 is 13 amino acids.

The rearrangement links TRBV4-3 to TRBJ1-1; TRBD1 is a possible D gene (5 bases). This CDR3 contains 16 residues. Germline-derived CDR1 and CDR2 are LGHNA and YSLEER. The V end lost 1 base, the J end lost 3 bases, and 15 bases lay between the germline ends. DNA of the CDR3: TGCGCCAGCAGCCAAGGCCCTGGGGGGGGGTACACTGAAGCTTTCTTT. Translation: CASSQGPGGGYTEAFF.

This sequence joins TRBV2 and TRBJ1-1; weak D call: TRBD1 (6 bases). Trimming pared 3 bases from V and 0 bases from J, leaving 8 bases between. This CDR3 has 14 amino acids. The germline CDR1 and CDR2 sequences are SNHLY and FYNNEI. The chain's CDR3 is CASSDGQLNTEAFF. The CDR3 region has the DNA TGTGCCAGCAGTGACGGACAGTTGAACACTGAAGCTTTCTTT.

The chain recombines TRBV11-2 with TRBJ2-5; no firm D call. This CDR3 is built from 15 residues. Germline V gene data show CDR1 as SGHAT and CDR2 as FQNNGV. V was shortened by 5 bases and J by 3 bases, with 16 bases between the two germline ends. CDR3 coding DNA: TGTGCCAGCAGCCCCCCCTCCGGCACCAAAGAGACCCAGTACTTC. Translating it yields CASSPPSGTKETQYF.

The J gene is TRBJ2-7, the V gene TRBV7-6; the D gene could be TRBD1 or TRBD2 (5 bases each). The V gene lost 0 bases and the J gene lost 2 bases, with 14 bases spanning the gap. Per germline, CDR1 SGHVS and CDR2 FNYEAQ. This CDR3 has 16 amino acids. CDR3 loop: CASSLAGTEAPYEQYF. CDR3 DNA: TGTGCCAGCAGCTTAGCTGGGACGGAGGCACCCTACGAGCAGTACTTC.

Concerning this clone: One end of the junction does not line up with germline, which may come from a read error. V gene TRBV7-7 combines with J gene TRBJ2-7, with 10 nucleotides matching TRBD2. There are 14 residues in the CDR3. Germline CDR1 SSHAT, CDR2 FNYEAQ (reference sequence). CDR3 nucleotide sequence: TGTGCTAGCAGCTTAGCGGGGGGCAGCCACGAGCAGTACTTC. Amino acids: CASSLAGGSHEQYF.

This chain connects TRBV2 to TRBJ1-1, with TRBD1 identical over 9 bases. V lost 1 base, J lost 5 bases, and 2 bases stayed unmatched. The germline gives CDR1 SNHLY, CDR2 FYNNEI. CDR3 size: 14 residues. CDR3 nucleotide sequence: TGTGCCAGCAGTGAAGGGACAGGGGAGACTGAAGCTTTCTTT. This sequence encodes CASSEGTGETEAFF.

The rearrangement joins TRBV13 to TRBJ2-1, with D possibly TRBD2 on 5 matching bases. This CDR3 region has 14 residues. Germline loops: CDR1 PRHDT, CDR2 FYEKMQ (reference sequence). The germline V and J ends were trimmed by 5 bases and 5 bases, with 13 bases remaining between them. The CDR3 is CASSPRERNNEQFF. Here the CDR3 DNA reads TGTGCCAGCAGCCCACGTGAGCGGAACAATGAGCAGTTCTTC.

The genes are TRBV4-1 and TRBJ2-1; a weak D match, TRBD2 (6 bases). Trimming removed 3 bases at V and 0 bases at J, with 15 bases between. CDR3 length: 17 amino acids. Germline values: CDR1 MGHRA, CDR2 YSYEKL. The CDR3 DNA sequence: TGCGCCAGCAGCCACCCTGGGGCGGGGAGCTCCTACAATGAGCAGTTCTTC. This sequence encodes CASSHPGAGSSYNEQFF.

This chain joins TRBV5-6 and TRBJ2-7; D gene uncertain. V shed 2 bases and J shed 3 bases, with 12 bases lying between them. This CDR3 contains 14 residues. Germline V CDR1 and CDR2: SGHDT, YYEEEE. CDR3 loop: CASSFYVRNYEQYF. For the CDR3, the DNA is TGTGCCAGCAGCTTCTACGTTAGAAACTACGAGCAGTACTTC.

The chain links TRBV10-3 to TRBJ2-1; 7 bases match TRBD2. The CDR3 totals 17 residues. CDR1 and CDR2 from the germline V gene are ENHRY and SYGVKD. V shed 3 bases, J shed 7 bases, and the junction held 15 bases outside the gene matches. The CDR3 here is CAISDPVAGDYTNEQFF. For the CDR3, the DNA is TGTGCCATCAGTGACCCTGTGGCGGGGGACTACACAAATGAGCAGTTCTTC.